The 19 T cell receptor beta chains reported below all come from one sample, sequenced in a study of CD8+ T cells in alopecia areata (dated by TCRdb to 2017 to 2018). Receptor libraries were prepared by the immunoSEQ multiplex PCR assay. RNA was extracted from all samples and reverse transcribed into cDNA as template for TCR sequencing. TCRdb re-hosts the immuneACCESS table, in-frame sequences only. Its copies lack some clones; in the studies checked, an unresolved V gene accounts for under half of them, and the cause for the rest is not known. Counted in this sample were 140,000 to 150,000 clones; more than 45% of them appeared once. Of the sample, around 6.8% falls within the top ten clones. Sample: CD4+ T cells sorted from blood. The source is a human donor with alopecia areata.

The chain employs TRBV29-1 and TRBJ2-3, with D possibly matching TRBD2 (7 bases). The V end was cut by 4 bases, the J end by 7 bases, with 12 bases between. This CDR3 is 12 amino acids long. Germline V gene data show CDR1 as SQVTM and CDR2 as ANQGSEA. The CDR3 region has the DNA TGCAGCGTTGGCGGGGGCCCAAATACGCAGTATTTT. Protein sequence: CSVGGGPNTQYF.

The chain uses TRBV9 and TRBJ2-5; D is perhaps TRBD1 (6 bases). Germline V lookup: CDR1 SGDLS, CDR2 YYNGEE. The V end was cut by 0 bases, the J end by 1 base, with 13 bases between. This CDR3 contains 16 residues. The DNA of the CDR3 is TGTGCCAGCAGCGTAGCGTCTCGGACAGCCCAAGAGACCCAGTACTTC. Protein product: CASSVASRTAQETQYF.

The chain links TRBV14 to TRBJ2-7; D remains ambiguous. CDR1 is SGHDN, CDR2 FVKESK, per germline. V was shortened by 4 bases and J by 4 bases, with 8 bases between the two germline ends. The CDR3 has 12 residues. The CDR3 protein is CASSLTGYEQYF. As DNA, the CDR3 is TGTGCCAGCAGCCTGACGGGTTACGAGCAGTACTTC.

The CDR3 DNA is TGTGCCTGGAGTGTACATCTGTCAGCCGGGGAGCTGTTTTTT. Translation gives CAWSVHLSAGELFF. The chain couples TRBV30 to TRBJ2-2; unclear D gene. This CDR3 spans 14 amino acids. Germline CDR1 and CDR2: GTSNPN and SVGIG (reference sequence). Trimming left V 0 bases short and J 6 bases short, with 11 bases between.

The chain combines TRBV30 with TRBJ1-1, with unresolved D. This CDR3 contains 13 residues. Germline V CDR1 and CDR2: GTSNPN, SVGIG (reference sequence). V dropped 3 bases and J dropped 11 bases, with 19 bases sitting between them. Here the CDR3 DNA reads TGTGCCTGGAGAACCACGTTTGCCTTGGGCGCTTTCTTT. It specifies CAWRTTFALGAFF. Based on the CDR3 plus reference TRBV30 and TRBJ1-1, the full variable domain is SQTIHQWPATLVQPVGSPLSLECTVEGTSNPNLYWYRQAAGRGLQLLFYSVGIGQISSEVPQNLSASRPQDRQFILSSKKLLLSDSGFYLCAWRTTFALGAFFGQGTRLTVV.

A few counts support this clone. The chain combines TRBV28 with TRBJ2-1, with 9 bases aligning to TRBD2. Germline loops: CDR1 MDHEN, CDR2 SYDVKM. J gave up 3 bases and V 6 bases, and 12 bases lay outside the gene matches. This CDR3 is 17 amino acids long. CDR3 region: CASSRLEGLASYNEQFF. The CDR3 DNA is TGTGCCAGCAGCCGCCTGGAGGGACTAGCAAGCTACAATGAGCAGTTCTTC. The full variable domain, with the rest looked up from reference TRBV28 and TRBJ2-1, is DVKVTQSSRYLVKRTGEKVFLECVQDMDHENMFWYRQDPGLGLRLIYFSYDVKMKEKGDIPEGYSVSREKKERFSLILESASTNQTSMYLCASSRLEGLASYNEQFFGPGTRLTVL.

This clone was seen once. This CDR3 is CASSPRGGSTDTQYF. Here the CDR3 DNA reads TGCGCCAGCAGCCCTAGAGGCGGGAGCACAGATACGCAGTATTTT. The rearrangement uses TRBV5-1 and TRBJ2-3; tentatively, D is TRBD2 (5 bases). V lost 4 bases, J lost 0 bases, and 12 bases lay in between. The CDR3 is 15 residues long. CDR1 SGHRS and CDR2 YFSETQ come from the germline V gene.

The rearrangement links TRBV30 to TRBJ1-2; D is unresolved. This CDR3 spans 13 amino acids. The V gene lost 0 bases and the J gene lost 7 bases, with 12 bases spanning the gap. Per germline, CDR1 GTSNPN and CDR2 SVGIG (reference sequence). CDR3 sequence (DNA): TGTGCCTGGAGTGTATACGGTATCATTGGCTACACCTTC. Protein: CAWSVYGIIGYTF.

V gene TRBV7-9 combines with J gene TRBJ2-2; 7 bases match TRBD2. Germline V gene lookup returns CDR1 SEHNR and CDR2 FQNEAQ (reference sequence). The CDR3 contains 15 residues. J was trimmed by 7 bases and V by 1 base; bases with no gene match: 6. The CDR3, as DNA: TGTGCCAGCAGCTTAGGCGGGAGAATGGTCGGGGAGCTGTTTTTT. It encodes CASSLGGRMVGELFF. Filled out from reference TRBV7-9 and TRBJ2-2, the complete variable domain reads DTGVSQNPRHKITKRGQNVTFRCDPISEHNRLYWYRQTLGQGPEFLTYFQNEAQLEKSRLLSDRFSAERPKGSFSTLEIQRTEQGDSAMYLCASSLGGRMVGELFFGEGSRLTVL.

This clone occurred a few times. The V gene is TRBV14, the J gene TRBJ2-2; 8 nucleotides agree with TRBD2. Per the germline V gene, CDR1 is SGHDN and CDR2 is FVKESK. The CDR3 loop spans 16 amino acids. The V segment lost 0 bases and the J segment 1 base; nucleotides outside the gene matches: 1. This CDR3 is CASSQESGRNTGELFF. The CDR3 nucleotides are TGTGCCAGCAGCCAAGAGAGCGGGAGGAACACCGGGGAGCTGTTTTTT.

The chain couples TRBV30 to TRBJ1-1; D is unclear. V dropped 2 bases and J dropped 1 base, with 8 bases sitting between them. Germline V gene data show CDR1 as GTSNPN and CDR2 as SVGIG (reference sequence). There are 13 residues in the CDR3. CDR3 DNA sequence: TGTGCCTGGAGTCCCAACAGGAACACTGAAGCTTTCTTT. As protein: CAWSPNRNTEAFF.

The rearrangement joins TRBV15 to TRBJ2-7; no reliable D call. Trimming left V 1 base short and J 2 bases short, with 6 bases between. The germline CDR1 and CDR2 sequences are LNHNV and YYDKDF (reference sequence). The CDR3 extends over 13 amino acids. The CDR3 protein is CATSRAAAYEQYF. The CDR3 bases are TGTGCCACCAGCAGAGCGGCAGCCTACGAGCAGTACTTC.

This chain joins TRBV28 and TRBJ2-1; D is possibly TRBD1 (6 bases). The germline V gene encodes CDR1 MDHEN and CDR2 SYDVKM. Deletions cut 4 bases from V and 6 bases from J, with 16 bases between. The CDR3 is made up of 15 amino acids. CDR3 loop: CASSYRVLGTNEQFF. The DNA of the CDR3 is TGTGCCAGCAGTTACAGGGTTCTCGGTACCAATGAGCAGTTCTTC.

Only a few counts were recorded for this clone. The chain links TRBV7-9 to TRBJ1-2; a weak D match, TRBD1 (6 bases). The CDR3 spans 13 residues. Trimming took 5 bases from V and 3 from J, leaving 10 bases between them. In germline, CDR1 is SEHNR, CDR2 FQNEAQ (reference sequence). CDR3 residues: CASSPRGDYGYTF. The CDR3 DNA follows: TGTGCCAGCAGCCCTAGGGGGGACTATGGCTACACCTTC.

This clone has just a few counts. The CDR3 DNA follows: TGTGCCAGCAGTGAATACGGGGGAGGGATCAACAATGAGCAGTTCTTC. Translating gives CASSEYGGGINNEQFF. The J gene is TRBJ2-1, the V gene TRBV25-1; 7 bases are shared with TRBD2. The CDR3 covers 16 residues. Germline V CDR1 and CDR2: MGHDK, SYGVNS. Unmatched junction bases numbered 7, after V lost 0 bases and J lost 5 bases. The whole variable domain, filled in from reference TRBV25-1 and TRBJ2-1, reads EADIYQTPRYLVIGTGKKITLECSQTMGHDKMYWYQQDPGMELHLIHYSYGVNSTEKGDLSSESTVSRIRTEHFPLTLESARPSHTSQYLCASSEYGGGINNEQFFGPGTRLTVL.

This clone was seen a handful of times. J is TRBJ2-7 and V is TRBV6-1; tentatively, D is TRBD2 (6 bases). This CDR3 has 15 amino acids. CDR1 is MNHNS, CDR2 SASEGT, per germline. Trimming shortened V by 5 bases and J by 7 bases, and 21 bases separated the two germline ends. The CDR3 region is CASSFGGSTPGEQYF. The CDR3 region has the DNA TGTGCCAGCAGTTTTGGAGGGAGTACCCCGGGGGAGCAGTACTTC.

This clone was recorded a few times. V and J are TRBV2 and TRBJ1-4; possibly TRBD1 for D (6 bases). The CDR3 is made up of 16 amino acids. Germline V lookup: CDR1 SNHLY, CDR2 FYNNEI. V was clipped by 0 bases and J by 7 bases, with 15 bases between them. CDR3 amino acids: CASSEALGGGGEKLFF. The CDR3 DNA is TGTGCCAGCAGTGAAGCGCTGGGGGGCGGTGGTGAAAAACTGTTTTTT.

The rearrangement links TRBV28 to TRBJ2-7, with D perhaps being TRBD1 or TRBD2 (5 bases each). Germline-derived CDR1 and CDR2 are MDHEN and SYDVKM. CDR3 length: 13 amino acids. With 7 bases removed from V and 0 bases from J, the gap between germline ends came to 10 bases. This CDR3 is CASTRDDSYEQYF. The CDR3 bases are TGTGCCAGCACCCGGGACGACTCCTACGAGCAGTACTTC.

The sample holds a few counts of this clone. V gene TRBV5-1 combines with J gene TRBJ2-5, with TRBD2 identical over 10 bases. J was trimmed by 3 bases and V by 6 bases; bases with no gene match: 8. This CDR3 has 15 residues. CDR1 is SGHRS and CDR2 is YFSETQ in the germline V gene. The CDR3 region is CASKPLAGVEETQYF. The CDR3, as DNA: TGCGCCAGCAAGCCTCTAGCGGGAGTTGAAGAGACCCAGTACTTC.